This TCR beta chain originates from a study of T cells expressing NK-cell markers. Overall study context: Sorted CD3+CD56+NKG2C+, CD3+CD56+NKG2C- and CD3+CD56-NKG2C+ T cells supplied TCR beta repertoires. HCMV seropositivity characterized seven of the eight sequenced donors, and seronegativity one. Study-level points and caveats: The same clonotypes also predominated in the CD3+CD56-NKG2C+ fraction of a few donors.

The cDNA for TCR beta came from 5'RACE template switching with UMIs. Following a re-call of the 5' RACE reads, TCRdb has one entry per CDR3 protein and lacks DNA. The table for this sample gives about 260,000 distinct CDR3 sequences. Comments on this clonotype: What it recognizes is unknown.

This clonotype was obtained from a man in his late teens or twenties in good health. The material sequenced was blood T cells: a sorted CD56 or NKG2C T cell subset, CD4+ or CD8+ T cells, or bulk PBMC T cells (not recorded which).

CDR3 region: CATGTSGRIDEQFF. V is TRBV3-1 and J is TRBJ2-1; lacking DNA, the TRBD2 call made by TCRdb goes unchecked. The CDR3 consists of 14 residues. Germline CDR1 LGHDT, CDR2 YNNKEL (reference sequence).